The following is a T cell receptor (beta chain) sequence with its context. What it binds is not known. Mouse gene names and germline throughout. The CDR3 end falls 1 residue outside the read, so it is completed with the germline J gene. Assay: immunoSEQ multiplex PCR; the TCRdb copy retains only in-frame clones and omits some. The profile covers roughly 50,000 clones, with approximately 73% appearing a single time and around 0.67% taken by the ten largest. This sample stems from a study of tissue T cells after allogeneic stem cell transplantation. The study, taken as a whole, reports: Within patients, tissue anatomy strongly shaped TCR repertoire composition.

Germline values: CDR1 MNHDT, CDR2 YYDKIL. Trimming left V 0 bases short and J 0 bases short, with 11 bases between. The CDR3 is made up of 17 amino acids. Sequenced: sorted cells pooled from one or two spleens. The rearrangement links TRBV17 to TRBJ2-2, with D perhaps TRBD1 (6 bases). The sequence derives from a pool of C57BL/6 mice in good health. The part of the CDR3 DNA that was read is TGTGCTAGCAGTAGAGAAAAGGGGACAACAAACACCGGGCAGCTCTAC. It translates to CASSREKGTTNTGQLY. The entire CDR3 protein reads CASSREKGTTNTGQLYF.